This record covers a single T cell receptor (beta chain). In the study's own analysis: Estimated nucleated cell counts came from reference gene primer amplification. TCRdb's table, derived via immunoSEQ multiplex PCR, lists solely in-frame clones and lacks some. Clone size and the V and J calls come from that table; the DNA yielded D and trimming. The sample contains about 170,000 clones, 83% of which appear only once. The data belong to a study of blood T cell repertoires in COVID-19. At the level of the study: The samples span acute and convalescent COVID-19 from the United States, Italy and Spain. Sample material is recorded as cDNA or gDNA derived from T cells, B-cell-depleted T cells, or PBMCs.

Germline assignment: CDR1 SGHNT and CDR2 YYREEE (reference sequence). CDR3 length equals 16 residues. J lost 4 bases, V lost 4 bases, and 9 bases had no gene match. The specimen sequenced was peripheral blood. This receptor was taken from a woman aged 80 or over with acute or convalescent COVID-19. This chain links TRBV5-4 with TRBJ2-1, with 9 bases matching TRBD1. The CDR3 nucleotides read TGTGCCAGCAGCCGAGCGGACAGGGGAGTTTACAATGAGCAGTTCTTC. It is translated as CASSRADRGVYNEQFF.